This T cell receptor beta chain was observed in a study of STAT5B mutations in CD4+ large granular lymphocyte leukemia (dated by TCRdb to the early 2020s). Turning to the overall study: Among the healthy controls, the CDR3 'QG' motif was associated with a particular HLA allele. The study compared the TCRbeta repertoires of patients with CD4+ T-cell large granular lymphocyte leukemia against the TCRbeta repertoires of healthy blood donors. Flow cytometry on FACSCanto II or FACSVerse confirmed that purified fractions exceeded 95% purity among lymphocytes.

Buffy coats from 37 blood donors, supplied by the Finnish Red Cross blood service, were used as healthy controls. All TCR-sequenced material derived from peripheral blood: patient blood samples and healthy donor buffy coats. Ficoll-Hypaque gradient centrifugation was used to isolate peripheral blood mononuclear cells. CD4+ cells were purified magnetically from the buffy coats of healthy controls. Genomic DNA was extracted using the Gentra Puregene Cell and Tissue kit, and a Qubit 2.0 fluorometer was used to quantify it. The immunoSEQ assay at survey resolution was applied to genomic DNA for sequencing of TCRbeta rearrangements. On the study's bioinformatics: In the TCR sequencing data, the lowest productive clonotype frequency that could be detected was 2.59 x 10-5. Analyses included only productive TCRbeta rearrangements, meaning complete and in-frame sequences. Sample clonality was computed as Simpson clonality in the immunoSEQ Analyzer version 3.0. Based on frequency, clones were grouped as very rare, small, medium, large (1-20%) or hyperexpanded (>20%). Generation probabilities were estimated with OLGA 1.2.3, V-gene circos plots were generated with VDJtools, specificities were searched for in VDJdb, and CDR3 motifs were identified with GLIPH. TCRdb retrieved this table from immuneACCESS and kept in-frame rearrangements only. Not all clones are present; in checked studies, unresolved V genes account for under half, and no reason is known for the remainder. V, J and clone size were drawn from that table, and D and trimming were deduced from the DNA. The table for this sample lists 20,000 to 25,000 clones; around three quarters of them were counted only once. 0.4% to 0.45% of the sample lies in the top ten.

This clone was seen more than once but under ten times. No antigen is known for it. Base quality data are lacking; no much larger clone is found one base away. The paper as a whole reports these results and caveats: Enrichment of TRBV06-family usage was observed among the top patient clones (8/27) relative to healthy controls (2/35). Greater clonality appeared to be present in CD4-sorted patient repertoires than in healthy CD4+ repertoires, and the difference was retained after the putative leukemic clones were removed. The data were not HLA-matched, and the higher clonality in CD4+ T-LGLL than in CD8+ T-LGLL could be due to the relatively small sample size. The main leukemic clonotypes were found to be private to each patient, although around 24% of the main leukemic clonotypes were detected at low frequency in the non-leukemic repertoires of other patients.

Taken from cysteine to phenylalanine, the CDR3 has 15 residues. Only the CDR3 portion is preserved as DNA: 45 bases, with reading frame beginning at the first base. The germline V gene encodes CDR1 MNHNS and CDR2 SASEGT. Here V drops 1 base and J drops 4 bases, and the junction holds 4 bases not matched to any gene. This clonotype originated in a human donor in good health. Sequencing was carried out using CD4+ T cells from blood buffy coats. The sequence links TRBV6-1 to TRBJ2-5; the junction holds 9 bases that match TRBD1. Read as DNA, the sequence is TGTGCCAGCAGTGAAGGGGGACAGGGAGGAGAGACCCAGTACTTC. This sequence encodes CASSEGGQGGETQYF.